This paragraph reports one TCR beta chain. Looked up from germline, CDR1 is SGHDT and CDR2 is YYEEEE. Trimming pared 3 bases from V and 5 bases from J, leaving 9 bases between. This CDR3 is 13 amino acids long. This entry is derived from a study of T cell clones after liver transplantation. Study at large: Pre-transplant mixed lymphocyte reactions yielded third-party-reactive TCRbeta sequences as comparators for graft-donor-reactive sequences. Patients counted as tolerant after at least one year off all immunosuppression, enzymes not exceeding twice normal.

Profiled with immunoSEQ multiplex PCR; TCRdb holds only in-frame clones, not every one. The sample contains 50,000 to 60,000 clones, 70% of which appear only once. The sample in question was CD4+ T cells from blood, obtained at the roughly 15-month timepoint. The chain couples TRBV5-6 to TRBJ1-5; D is ambiguous. The receptor's source is a human patient who received a liver transplant. The graft donor may be the source of some T cells. The chain's CDR3 is CASSWSGDQPQHF. CDR3 nucleotides: TGTGCCAGCAGCTGGTCCGGGGATCAGCCCCAGCATTTT.